The 16 T cell receptor beta chains presented below share a single source sample, sequenced in a study of post-analysis software for immune sequencing data. Study results and limitations: Five or six TRBV segments were significantly more frequent in patients than in controls. TRBV5-6, TRBV5-1 and TRBV20-1 were among these segments.

Their specific antigens are unknown. The TCR beta cDNA libraries contained unique molecular identifiers. One entry per CDR3 protein, called by TCRdb with MiXCR from the PCR reads. The data show about 570,000 distinct CDR3 sequences, roughly 34% seen once. Input material: blood. The receptors here all came from a girl under 18 with multiple sclerosis.

This clonotype occurred a few times. The rearrangement uses TRBV5-1 and TRBJ2-5; D perhaps matches TRBD2 (5 bases). This CDR3 has 16 residues. V was clipped by 0 bases and J by 0 bases, with 12 bases between them. Germline CDR1 is SGHRS and CDR2 is YFSETQ. DNA of the CDR3: TGCGCCAGCAGCTTGGCCTCGACTACCGACCAAGAGACCCAGTACTTC. Its protein product is CASSLASTTDQETQYF.

This clonotype was found a few times. This chain's CDR3 is CASRMTTGNGNSPLHF. CDR3 in DNA: TGTGCCAGCAGAATGACGACAGGGAATGGCAATTCACCCCTCCACTTT. The chain uses TRBV6-5 and TRBJ1-6; 7 nucleotides line up with TRBD1. The V gene's germline CDR1 is MNHEY and CDR2 SVGAGI. V was pared by 6 bases and J by 7 bases, with 12 bases of the junction left unmatched. This CDR3 is built from 16 residues.

This clonotype has just a few counts. The chain couples TRBV18 to TRBJ1-2; D is possibly TRBD1 (6 bases). Trimming left V 3 bases short and J 8 bases short, with 16 bases between. Looked up from germline, CDR1 is KGHSH and CDR2 is LQKENI. The CDR3 is made up of 14 amino acids. This CDR3 is CASSPYGGPGGYTF. Here the CDR3 DNA reads TGTGCCAGCTCACCTTACGGGGGGCCAGGAGGCTACACCTTC.

This clonotype was recorded a few times. The gene calls are TRBV10-3 and TRBJ2-1; 7 bases are a match to TRBD2. V lost 6 bases to trimming and J lost 7 bases; unmatched junction nucleotides: 9. Germline V gene lookup returns CDR1 ENHRY and CDR2 SYGVKD. The CDR3 is made up of 14 amino acids. Written as DNA, the CDR3 is TGTGCCATCAGGGGGGGGGGGACCGGGAATGAGCAGTTCTTC. This gives the protein CAIRGGGTGNEQFF.

The chain has TRBV11-2 and TRBJ1-2; 9 bases are a match to TRBD1. CDR3 size: 15 residues. The trim removed 2 bases at V and 5 bases at J, leaving 6 bases unmatched. The germline gives CDR1 SGHAT, CDR2 FQNNGV. The chain's CDR3 is CASSLRDRERYGYTF. In nucleotides, the CDR3 is TGTGCCAGCAGCTTAAGGGACAGGGAGCGGTATGGCTACACCTTC.

This chain connects TRBV18 to TRBJ2-1; weak D call: TRBD2 (5 bases). Trimming cost V 8 bases and J 8 bases, with 13 bases left between them. The CDR3 is 12 residues long. The germline V gene encodes CDR1 KGHSH and CDR2 LQKENI. CDR3 amino acids: CASEGPDDEQFF. DNA of the CDR3: TGTGCCAGCGAGGGCCCGGACGATGAGCAGTTCTTC.

V gene TRBV18 combines with J gene TRBJ1-1, with TRBD1 matching over 8 bases. The germline gives CDR1 KGHSH, CDR2 LQKENI. The CDR3 length is 15 residues. J was trimmed by 1 base and V by 5 bases; bases with no gene match: 6. The CDR3 region is CASSLWTGRNTEAFF. The DNA for the CDR3 is TGTGCCAGCTCATTGTGGACAGGGCGGAACACTGAAGCTTTCTTT.

The chain couples TRBV4-1 to TRBJ2-3, with D possibly being TRBD1 (7 bases). This CDR3 comprises 18 residues. V dropped 2 bases and J dropped 5 bases, with 23 bases sitting between them. Germline loops: CDR1 MGHRA, CDR2 YSYEKL. CDR3 DNA sequence: TGCGCCAGCAGCCAACCCCCGTGGGGCAGGGGGGAAGGAGATACGCAGTATTTT. This translates into CASSQPPWGRGEGDTQYF.

The sample holds a few counts of this clonotype. The gene calls are TRBV28 and TRBJ2-5; 8 positions agree with TRBD1. The CDR3 is 14 amino acids. Germline CDR1 is MDHEN and CDR2 is SYDVKM. The V gene end was trimmed by 5 bases and the J gene end by 1 base; junction bases not matched to a gene: 3. For the CDR3, the DNA is TGTGCCAGCAGTGTGACAGGGGCCCAAGAGACCCAGTACTTC. It translates to CASSVTGAQETQYF.

In this sample, this clonotype turned up a few times. J is TRBJ2-7 and V is TRBV5-5; D gene ambiguous. Germline V lookup: CDR1 SGHKS, CDR2 YYEKEE (reference sequence). V gave up 2 bases and J gave up 5 bases, with 8 bases separating them. The CDR3 loop spans 12 amino acids. CDR3 nucleotide sequence: TGTGCCAGCAGCTTACGTGGTCACGAGCAGTACTTC. Its protein is CASSLRGHEQYF.

The chain combines TRBV20-1 with TRBJ2-1; D is perhaps TRBD1 or TRBD2 (5 bases each). Trimming stripped 1 base from V and 5 bases from J, with 12 bases between. CDR1 is DFQATT and CDR2 is SNEGSKA in the germline V gene (reference sequence). This CDR3 is built from 14 residues. In DNA, the CDR3 is TGCAGTGCTAGAGGAGGGGCCCCCGACAATGAGCAGTTCTTC. It encodes CSARGGAPDNEQFF.

The CDR3 sequence is CSVAGRGGEAQYF. For the CDR3, the DNA is TGCAGCGTTGCTGGTCGGGGGGGCGAGGCCCAGTACTTC. The chain links TRBV29-1 to TRBJ2-5, with 8 bases that match TRBD2. Trimming took 4 bases from V and 9 from J; bases not matched to a gene: 10. CDR1 is SQVTM and CDR2 is ANQGSEA in the germline V gene. This CDR3 has 13 amino acids.

The V gene is TRBV6-1, the J gene TRBJ1-2, with no clear D. CDR1 is MNHNS, CDR2 SASEGT, per germline. The CDR3 runs to 13 residues. Trimming shortened V by 6 bases and J by 8 bases, and 16 bases separated the two germline ends. The CDR3 DNA reads TGTGCCAGCAGGATGGGCGGGCCGGAGGGCTACACCTTC. This codes for CASRMGGPEGYTF.

V is TRBV11-2 and J is TRBJ2-7; D is perhaps TRBD1 (6 bases). CDR1 SGHAT and CDR2 FQNNGV come from the germline V gene. V was trimmed by 1 base and J by 3 bases, leaving 13 bases between them. The length of the CDR3 is 15 residues. The CDR3 region is CASSLGDGRGYEQYF. The CDR3 DNA reads as TGTGCCAGCAGCTTAGGAGACGGCAGGGGCTACGAGCAGTACTTC.

This clonotype was picked up many times. The chain is built from TRBV5-6 and TRBJ1-2; 10 bases line up with TRBD1. There are 13 residues in the CDR3. V shed 4 bases and J 6 bases; nucleotides not matched to a gene: 3. Germline V gene sequence: CDR1 SGHDT, CDR2 YYEEEE. The CDR3 is CASSPTGGDGYTF. The CDR3 nucleotides read TGTGCCAGCAGCCCGACAGGGGGCGATGGCTACACCTTC. The full variable domain, rest sourced from reference TRBV5-6 and TRBJ1-2, is DAGVTQSPTHLIKTRGQQVTLRCSPKSGHDTVSWYQQALGQGPQFIFQYYEEEERQRGNFPDRFSGHQFPNYSSELNVNALLLGDSALYLCASSPTGGDGYTFGSGTRLTVV.

This clonotype was found a few times. J is TRBJ2-1 and V is TRBV4-1; no reliable D call. The CDR3 has 12 amino acids. From germline, CDR1 is MGHRA and CDR2 YSYEKL. Trimming removed 4 bases from V and 12 bases from J, with 13 bases in between. In DNA form, the CDR3 reads TGCGCCAGCAGCCCAAATACAATGGGGCAGTTCTTC. It specifies CASSPNTMGQFF.